Listed below are T cell receptor beta chains from one sample, sequenced in a study of cytomegalovirus exposure and HLA in healthy donors. Sequencing used immunoSEQ multiplex PCR; TCRdb keeps in-frame clones, though not all of them. The sample gives approximately 99,000 clones, around 85% of which show up once; around 2.7% is in the top ten. Sequenced sample: PBMCs. These TCRs come from a woman in her late teens or twenties in good health and CMV-seronegative. Both conserved end residues are part of each CDR3. D genes are given only for firm matches. Clone size, where shown, is once, few, many, or a class for clones that have expanded.

j_call clone_size cdr3_length d_call v_call cdr3_aa cdr3_nt
TRBJ2-5 . 14 TRBD1 TRBV4-1 CASSQEGGLGTQYF TGCGCCAGCAGCCAAGAAGGGGGCCTGGGGACCCAGTACTTC
TRBJ2-1 . 15 TRBD2 TRBV25-1 CASSEDTSGDNEQFF TGTGCCAGCAGTGAAGATACTAGCGGGGATAATGAGCAGTTCTTC
TRBJ2-7 few 11 . TRBV20-1 CSATQGYEQYF TGCAGTGCTACACAGGGCTACGAGCAGTACTTC
TRBJ1-6 . 14 . TRBV16 CASSLDRINSPLHF TGTGCCAGCAGCCTTGACAGGATTAATTCACCCCTCCACTTT
TRBJ2-1 . 12 TRBD2 TRBV4-1 CASSPGAGEQFF TGCGCCAGCAGCCCGGGAGCGGGAGAGCAGTTCTTC
TRBJ2-1 once 11 . TRBV7-9 CASGGYNEQFF TGTGCCAGCGGGGGGTACAATGAGCAGTTCTTC
TRBJ2-1 . 16 TRBD2 TRBV5-6 CASSLGGGTAVNEQFF TGTGCCAGCAGCTTGGGGGGGGGAACTGCAGTCAATGAGCAGTTCTTC
TRBJ2-7 . 15 TRBD1 TRBV4-1 CASSRATGLLDEQYF TGCGCCAGCAGCCGAGCGACAGGGCTTCTCGACGAGCAGTACTTC
TRBJ1-1 . 15 . TRBV28 CASSFSREGNTEAFF TGTGCCAGCAGTTTCAGTCGAGAGGGTAACACTGAAGCTTTCTTT
TRBJ1-2 . 12 . TRBV28 CASSLPISGYTF TGTGCCAGCAGTTTACCTATCTCTGGCTACACCTTC
TRBJ1-5 . 15 TRBD1 TRBV5-1 CASSLGTGGGQPQHF TGCGCCAGCAGCTTGGGAACAGGGGGAGGTCAGCCCCAGCATTTT
TRBJ2-5 . 14 TRBD1 TRBV2 CASEPGQGQETQYF TGTGCCAGTGAACCAGGACAGGGTCAAGAGACCCAGTACTTC
TRBJ2-7 . 14 TRBD1 TRBV7-8 CASSPRTGNYEQYF TGTGCCAGCAGCCCAAGGACAGGGAACTACGAGCAGTACTTC
TRBJ2-2 . 15 TRBD1 TRBV7-2 CASSYRDREAGELFF TGTGCCAGCAGCTACCGGGACAGGGAGGCCGGGGAGCTGTTTTTT
TRBJ2-2 few 12 . TRBV6-5 CASSYPSGELFF TGTGCCAGCAGTTATCCTTCCGGGGAGCTGTTTTTT
TRBJ1-4 few 15 . TRBV6-1 CASTPDAGLAEKLFF TGTGCCAGCACCCCTGACGCAGGGTTAGCTGAAAAACTGTTTTTT
TRBJ1-2 . 15 . TRBV28 CASRKEGAASEGYTF TGTGCCAGCAGAAAAGAAGGGGCAGCCTCCGAGGGCTACACCTTC
TRBJ2-7 . 15 . TRBV28 CASSSPSVDYYEQYF TGTGCCAGCAGTTCCCCTAGCGTTGACTACTACGAGCAGTACTTC
TRBJ1-5 . 15 TRBD1 TRBV7-8 CASSSQTGPGGPQHF TGTGCCAGCAGCTCACAAACGGGACCAGGGGGGCCCCAGCATTTT
TRBJ2-3 . 16 TRBD1 TRBV5-6 CASSWDRVAGTDTQYF TGTGCCAGCAGCTGGGACAGGGTGGCGGGCACAGATACGCAGTATTTT
TRBJ2-3 . 15 . TRBV13 CASSIRGSHTDTQYF TGTGCCAGCAGCATAAGGGGTAGCCACACAGATACGCAGTATTTT
TRBJ1-3 few 13 . TRBV27 CASSPRRENTIYF TGTGCCAGCAGTCCCCGAAGAGAAAACACCATATATTTT
TRBJ2-6 . 16 . TRBV7-9 CASSVTGPSGANVLTF TGTGCCAGCAGCGTGACAGGACCCTCTGGGGCCAACGTCCTGACTTTC
TRBJ2-3 . 15 . TRBV9 CASSVASGRSDTQYF TGTGCCAGCAGCGTAGCAAGTGGGCGTTCAGATACGCAGTATTTT
TRBJ2-7 . 15 . TRBV5-1 CASSLTGTGDYEQYF TGCGCCAGCAGCCTCACCGGGACTGGAGATTACGAGCAGTACTTC
TRBJ2-7 . 13 . TRBV7-9 CASSQEEDYEQYF TGTGCCAGCAGCCAAGAAGAGGACTACGAGCAGTACTTC
TRBJ1-1 . 14 . TRBV30 CAWGSGFRNTEAFF TGTGCCTGGGGATCAGGGTTTCGGAACACTGAAGCTTTCTTT
TRBJ1-5 few 18 . TRBV4-1 CASSLSLLQGKVDQPQHF TGCGCCAGCAGCCTAAGTCTTTTACAGGGTAAGGTTGATCAGCCCCAGCATTTT
TRBJ2-7 . 13 TRBD1 TRBV29-1 CSARDRYSYEQYF TGCAGCGCCCGGGACAGGTATTCCTACGAGCAGTACTTC
TRBJ2-1 . 16 . TRBV28 CASSLYGGRSYNEQFF TGTGCCAGCAGTTTATACGGGGGAAGGTCCTACAATGAGCAGTTCTTC
TRBJ2-2 . 15 . TRBV11-2 CASSLSQTYTGELFF TGTGCCAGCAGCTTGAGCCAGACTTACACCGGGGAGCTGTTTTTT
TRBJ1-5 . 14 . TRBV15 CATSRPYGDQPQHF TGTGCCACCAGCAGACCCTATGGAGATCAGCCCCAGCATTTT
TRBJ1-3 . 15 TRBD1 TRBV6-5 CASRKQGALGNTIYF TGTGCCAGCAGAAAACAGGGGGCGCTTGGAAACACCATATATTTT
TRBJ1-2 . 14 . TRBV5-1 CASSPEGTPYGYTF TGCGCCAGCAGCCCCGAGGGGACACCCTATGGCTACACCTTC
TRBJ2-7 . 13 . TRBV6-1 CASRSGQDYEQYF TGTGCCAGCAGGTCGGGACAAGACTACGAGCAGTACTTC
TRBJ1-2 . 14 TRBD1 TRBV5-1 CASSSDRDRGGYTF TGCGCCAGCAGCTCCGACAGGGATCGAGGAGGCTACACCTTC
TRBJ1-3 . 15 TRBD1 TRBV9 CASSGGQGYRNTIYF TGTGCCAGCAGCGGAGGACAGGGGTATAGAAACACCATATATTTT
TRBJ2-7 . 12 . TRBV5-1 CASSLGDNNSLF TGCGCCAGCAGCTTGGGGGACAATAATTCCCTTTTC
TRBJ2-1 . 16 TRBD2 TRBV11-3 CASSFGLAGNYNEQFF TGTGCCAGCAGCTTTGGTTTAGCGGGGAACTACAATGAGCAGTTCTTC
TRBJ1-6 . 15 TRBD1 TRBV2 CASSFLGGAGSPLHF TGTGCCAGCAGTTTCTTAGGGGGCGCCGGGTCACCCCTCCACTTT
TRBJ2-3 . 14 . TRBV2 CASRQNTNTDTQYF TGTGCCAGCAGACAAAATACCAACACAGATACGCAGTATTTT
TRBJ1-1 . 15 . TRBV18 CASSPIQGLITEAFF TGTGCCAGCTCACCAATACAGGGTTTAATCACTGAAGCTTTCTTT
TRBJ2-5 . 17 . TRBV7-7 CASSLALTAKRGETQYF TGTGCCAGCAGCTTAGCCCTGACGGCCAAGAGAGGAGAGACCCAGTACTTC
TRBJ2-1 . 14 TRBD2 TRBV18 CASSPTGGPNEQFF TGTGCCAGCTCACCCACGGGGGGGCCCAATGAGCAGTTCTTC
TRBJ1-3 . 13 . TRBV29-1 CSVVGSPGNTIYF TGCAGCGTTGTTGGGAGCCCTGGAAACACCATATATTTT
TRBJ1-3 . 17 . TRBV11-2 CASSQRIIGRTGNTIYF TGTGCCAGCAGCCAGCGGATTATCGGAAGGACTGGAAACACCATATATTTT
TRBJ2-2 . 13 . TRBV5-1 CASSADNTGELFF TGCGCCAGCAGCGCGGATAACACCGGGGAGCTGTTTTTT
TRBJ2-3 . 15 TRBD1 TRBV4-1 CASNQRTGVMDTQYF TGCGCCAGCAACCAACGGACAGGGGTTATGGATACGCAGTATTTT
TRBJ2-2 . 13 . TRBV4-2 CASSPQRSGELFF TGTGCCAGCAGCCCTCAGCGCAGTGGGGAGCTGTTTTTT
TRBJ2-3 . 16 . TRBV7-9 CASSSRVGSSTDTQYF TGTGCCAGCAGCTCCCGGGTCGGCTCTAGCACAGATACGCAGTATTTT
TRBJ2-5 . 14 TRBD1 TRBV5-6 CASSLVRGRETQYF TGTGCCAGCAGCTTGGTCAGGGGGCGAGAGACCCAGTACTTC
TRBJ2-7 . 13 TRBD1 TRBV28 CASEPGQTYEQYF TGTGCCAGCGAACCGGGACAGACGTACGAGCAGTACTTC